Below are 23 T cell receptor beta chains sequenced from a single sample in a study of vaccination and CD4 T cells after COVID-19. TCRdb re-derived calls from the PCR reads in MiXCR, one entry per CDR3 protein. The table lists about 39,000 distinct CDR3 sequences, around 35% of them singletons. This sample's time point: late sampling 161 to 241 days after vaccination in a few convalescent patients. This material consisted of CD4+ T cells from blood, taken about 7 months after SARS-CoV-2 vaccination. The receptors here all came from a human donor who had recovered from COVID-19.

As DNA, the CDR3 is TGCAGTGCTCCCTCGGCAGGGACCGCTGAAGCTTTCTTT. Protein sequence: CSAPSAGTAEAFF. The rearrangement uses TRBV20-1 and TRBJ1-1; possible D gene TRBD1, 5 bases. Per the germline V gene, CDR1 is DFQATT and CDR2 is SNEGSKA (reference sequence). This CDR3 has 13 residues. V lost 5 bases to trimming and J lost 6 bases, with 16 bases between them.

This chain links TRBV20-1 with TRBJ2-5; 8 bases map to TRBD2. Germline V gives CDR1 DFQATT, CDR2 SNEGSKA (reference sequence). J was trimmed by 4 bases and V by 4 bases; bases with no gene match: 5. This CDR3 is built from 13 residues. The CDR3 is CSATPGGGETQYF. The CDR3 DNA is TGCAGTGCTACACCGGGGGGGGGAGAGACCCAGTACTTC.

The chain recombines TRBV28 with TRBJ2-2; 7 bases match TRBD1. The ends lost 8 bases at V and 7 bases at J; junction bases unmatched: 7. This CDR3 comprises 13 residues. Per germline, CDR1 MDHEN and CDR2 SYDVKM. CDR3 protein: CASATGWIGELFF. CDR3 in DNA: TGTGCCAGCGCGACAGGGTGGATCGGGGAGCTGTTTTTT.

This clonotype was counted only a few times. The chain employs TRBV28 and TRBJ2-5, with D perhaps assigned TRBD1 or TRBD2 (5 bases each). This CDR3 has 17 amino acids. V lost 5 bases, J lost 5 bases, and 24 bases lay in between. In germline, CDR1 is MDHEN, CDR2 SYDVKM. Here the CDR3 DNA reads TGTGCCAGCAGTGCCTCCCCTGGGGTAGCAGAGGGGGAGACCCAGTACTTC. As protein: CASSASPGVAEGETQYF.

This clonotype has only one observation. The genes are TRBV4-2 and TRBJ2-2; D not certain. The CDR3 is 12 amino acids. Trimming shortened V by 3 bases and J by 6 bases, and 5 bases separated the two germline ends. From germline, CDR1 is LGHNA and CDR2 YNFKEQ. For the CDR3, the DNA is TGTGCCAGCAGCCAGCTGGCCGGGGAGCTGTTTTTT. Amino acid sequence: CASSQLAGELFF.

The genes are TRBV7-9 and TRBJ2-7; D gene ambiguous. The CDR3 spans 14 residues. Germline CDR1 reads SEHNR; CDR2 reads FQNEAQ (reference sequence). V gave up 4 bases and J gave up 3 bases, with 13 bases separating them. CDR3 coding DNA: TGTGCCAGCAGCTCCCAAGGCACGAACTACGAGCAGTACTTC. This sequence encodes CASSSQGTNYEQYF.

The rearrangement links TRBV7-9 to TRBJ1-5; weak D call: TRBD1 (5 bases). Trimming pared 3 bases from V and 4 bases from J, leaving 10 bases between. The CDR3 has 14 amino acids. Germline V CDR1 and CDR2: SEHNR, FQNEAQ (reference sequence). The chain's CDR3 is CASSLGQGNQPQHF. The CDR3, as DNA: TGTGCCAGCAGCTTGGGGCAGGGAAATCAGCCCCAGCATTTT.

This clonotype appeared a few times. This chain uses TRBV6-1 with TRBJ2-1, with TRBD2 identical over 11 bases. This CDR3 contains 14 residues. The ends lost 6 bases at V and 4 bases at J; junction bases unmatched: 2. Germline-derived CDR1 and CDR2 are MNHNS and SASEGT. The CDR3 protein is CASRGTSGYNEQFF. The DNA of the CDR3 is TGTGCCAGCAGAGGGACTAGCGGTTACAATGAGCAGTTCTTC.

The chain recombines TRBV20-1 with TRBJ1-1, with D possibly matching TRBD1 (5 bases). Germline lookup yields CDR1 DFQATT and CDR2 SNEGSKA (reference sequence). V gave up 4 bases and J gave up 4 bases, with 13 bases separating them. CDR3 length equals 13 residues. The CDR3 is CSATPTGGTEAFF. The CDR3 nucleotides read TGCAGTGCTACACCAACAGGCGGCACTGAAGCTTTCTTT.

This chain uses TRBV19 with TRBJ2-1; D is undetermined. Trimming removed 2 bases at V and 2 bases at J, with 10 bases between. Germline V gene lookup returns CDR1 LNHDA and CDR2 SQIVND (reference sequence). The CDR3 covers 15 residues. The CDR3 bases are TGTGCCAGTAGTATACTGGGCTCTCCCTACAATGAGCAGTTCTTC. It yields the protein CASSILGSPYNEQFF. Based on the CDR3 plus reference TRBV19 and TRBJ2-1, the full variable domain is DGGITQSPKYLFRKEGQNVTLSCEQNLNHDAMYWYRQDPGQGLRLIYYSQIVNDFQKGDIAEGYSVSREKKESFPLTVTSAQKNPTAFYLCASSILGSPYNEQFFGPGTRLTVL.

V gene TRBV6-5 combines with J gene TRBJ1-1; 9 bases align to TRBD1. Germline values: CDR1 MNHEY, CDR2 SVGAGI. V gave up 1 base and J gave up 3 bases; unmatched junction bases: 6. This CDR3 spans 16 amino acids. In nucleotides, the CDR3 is TGTGCCAGCAGTTACTACGGGACAGGGTTGGACACTGAAGCTTTCTTT. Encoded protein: CASSYYGTGLDTEAFF.

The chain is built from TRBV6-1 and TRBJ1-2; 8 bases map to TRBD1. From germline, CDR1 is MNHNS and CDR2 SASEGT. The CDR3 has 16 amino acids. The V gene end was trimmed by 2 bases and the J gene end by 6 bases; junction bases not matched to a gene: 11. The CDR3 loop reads CASSEYQGQGLDGYTF. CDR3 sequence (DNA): TGTGCCAGCAGTGAATATCAAGGACAGGGTTTGGATGGCTACACCTTC.

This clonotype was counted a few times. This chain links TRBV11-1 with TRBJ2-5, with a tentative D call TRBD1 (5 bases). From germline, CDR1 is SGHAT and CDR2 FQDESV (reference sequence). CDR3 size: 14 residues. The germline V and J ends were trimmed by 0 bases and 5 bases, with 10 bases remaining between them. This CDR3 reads CASSLAGVDETQYF. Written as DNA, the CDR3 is TGTGCCAGCAGCTTAGCAGGGGTTGACGAGACCCAGTACTTC.

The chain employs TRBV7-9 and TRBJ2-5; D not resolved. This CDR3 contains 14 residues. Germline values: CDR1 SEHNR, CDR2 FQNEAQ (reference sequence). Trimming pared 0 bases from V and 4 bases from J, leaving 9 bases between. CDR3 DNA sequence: TGTGCCAGCAGCTTAGCGTCTAGAGGAGAGACCCAGTACTTC. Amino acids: CASSLASRGETQYF. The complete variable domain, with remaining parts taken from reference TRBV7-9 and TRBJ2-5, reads DTGVSQNPRHKITKRGQNVTFRCDPISEHNRLYWYRQTLGQGPEFLTYFQNEAQLEKSRLLSDRFSAERPKGSFSTLEIQRTEQGDSAMYLCASSLASRGETQYFGPGTRLLVL.

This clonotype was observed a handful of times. CDR3 region: CASSPTSGATGELFF. The CDR3 DNA is TGTGCCAGCAGCCCGACTAGCGGAGCTACCGGGGAGCTGTTTTTT. This chain uses TRBV7-9 with TRBJ2-2, with TRBD2 identical over 9 bases. This CDR3 has 15 amino acids. V gave up 5 bases and J gave up 5 bases; unmatched junction bases: 6. CDR1 and CDR2 from the germline V gene are SEHNR and FQNEAQ (reference sequence). Combining the CDR3 with reference TRBV7-9 and TRBJ2-2 gives the whole variable domain DTGVSQNPRHKITKRGQNVTFRCDPISEHNRLYWYRQTLGQGPEFLTYFQNEAQLEKSRLLSDRFSAERPKGSFSTLEIQRTEQGDSAMYLCASSPTSGATGELFFGEGSRLTVL.

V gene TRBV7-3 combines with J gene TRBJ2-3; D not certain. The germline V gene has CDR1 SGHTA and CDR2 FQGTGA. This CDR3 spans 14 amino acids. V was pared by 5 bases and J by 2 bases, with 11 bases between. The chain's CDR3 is CASSAQQSTDTQYF. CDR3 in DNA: TGTGCCAGCAGCGCCCAGCAGTCCACAGATACGCAGTATTTT.

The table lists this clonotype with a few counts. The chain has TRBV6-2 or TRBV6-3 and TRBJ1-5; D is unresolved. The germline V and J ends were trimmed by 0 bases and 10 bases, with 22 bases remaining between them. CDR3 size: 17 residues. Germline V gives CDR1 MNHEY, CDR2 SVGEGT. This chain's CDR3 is CASSYSNIRHPREPQHF. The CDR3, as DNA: TGTGCCAGCAGTTACTCGAATATCCGACATCCTAGGGAACCCCAGCATTTT.

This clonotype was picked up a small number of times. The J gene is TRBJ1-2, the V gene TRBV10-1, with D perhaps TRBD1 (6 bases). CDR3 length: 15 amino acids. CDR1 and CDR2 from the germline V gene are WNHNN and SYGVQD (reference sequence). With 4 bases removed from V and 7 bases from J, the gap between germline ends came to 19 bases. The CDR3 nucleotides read TGCGCCAGCAGTGGATTGCAGGGGCTCGCAAGTGGCTACACCTTC. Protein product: CASSGLQGLASGYTF.

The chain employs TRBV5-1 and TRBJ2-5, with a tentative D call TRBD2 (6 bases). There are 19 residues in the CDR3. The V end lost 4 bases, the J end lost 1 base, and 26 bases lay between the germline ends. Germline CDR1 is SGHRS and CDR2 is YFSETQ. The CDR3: CASSILPSVSQIFQETQYF. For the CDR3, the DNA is TGCGCCAGCAGCATACTACCTAGCGTTTCCCAGATCTTCCAAGAGACCCAGTACTTC.

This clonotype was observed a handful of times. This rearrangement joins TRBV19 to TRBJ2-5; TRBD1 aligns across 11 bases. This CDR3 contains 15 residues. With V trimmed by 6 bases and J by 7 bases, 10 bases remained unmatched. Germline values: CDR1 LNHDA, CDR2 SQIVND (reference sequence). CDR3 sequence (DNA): TGTGCCAGTAGCGTATTCGGACAGGGGGCTGGGACCCAGTACTTC. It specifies CASSVFGQGAGTQYF.

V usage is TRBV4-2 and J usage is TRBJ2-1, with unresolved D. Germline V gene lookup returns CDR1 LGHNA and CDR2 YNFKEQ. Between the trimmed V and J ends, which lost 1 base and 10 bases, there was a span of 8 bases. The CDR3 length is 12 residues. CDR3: CASSQGLGEQFF. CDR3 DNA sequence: TGTGCCAGCAGCCAAGGTTTAGGGGAGCAGTTCTTC.

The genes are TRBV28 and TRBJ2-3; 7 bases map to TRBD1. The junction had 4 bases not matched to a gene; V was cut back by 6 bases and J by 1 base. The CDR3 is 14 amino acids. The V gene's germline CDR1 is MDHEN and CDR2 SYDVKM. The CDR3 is CASREGTGTDTQYF. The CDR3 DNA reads TGTGCCAGCAGGGAAGGGACAGGCACAGATACGCAGTATTTT.

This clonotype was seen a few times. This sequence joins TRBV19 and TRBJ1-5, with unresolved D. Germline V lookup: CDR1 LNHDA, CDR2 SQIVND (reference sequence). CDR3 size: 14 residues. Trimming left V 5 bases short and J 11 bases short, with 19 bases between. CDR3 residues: CASSRPRTAGSQHF. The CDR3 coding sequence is TGTGCCAGTAGTCGCCCCCGGACGGCCGGATCCCAGCATTTT.